This T cell receptor (beta chain) was profiled in a study of T cells after yellow fever vaccination. Germline loops: CDR1 KGHDR, CDR2 SFDVKD. The V end lost 3 bases, the J end lost 4 bases, and 11 bases lay between the germline ends. The CDR3 contains 14 residues. From the 5' RACE reads, TCRdb called clonotypes with MiXCR, one entry per CDR3 protein. The sample carries about 170,000 distinct CDR3 sequences, roughly 9.6% recorded once. The receptor comes from a man aged 18-30 years who received the YFV17D yellow fever vaccine. The chain links TRBV24-1 to TRBJ1-2, with D hard to call. Sequenced here: CD8+ T cells sorted from PBMCs, sampled 15 days after the yellow fever booster vaccination. CDR3 in DNA: TGTGCCACCAGTGATGTTGGACTGCTCTATGGCTACACCTTC. The encoded protein is CATSDVGLLYGYTF.